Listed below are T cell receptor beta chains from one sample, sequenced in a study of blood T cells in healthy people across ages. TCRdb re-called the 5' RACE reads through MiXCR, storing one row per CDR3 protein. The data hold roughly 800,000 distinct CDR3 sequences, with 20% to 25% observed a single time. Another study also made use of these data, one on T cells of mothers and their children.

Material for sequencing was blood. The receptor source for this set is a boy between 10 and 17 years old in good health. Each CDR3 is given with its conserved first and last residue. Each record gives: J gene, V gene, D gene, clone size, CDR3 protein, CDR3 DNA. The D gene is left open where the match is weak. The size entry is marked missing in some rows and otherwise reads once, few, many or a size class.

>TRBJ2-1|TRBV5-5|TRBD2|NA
CASSFPAGSGNNEQFF
TGTGCCAGCAGCTTCCCGGCGGGTAGCGGGAACAATGAGCAGTTCTTC
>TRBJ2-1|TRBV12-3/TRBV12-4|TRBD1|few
CASSLGQGADEQFF
TGTGCCAGCAGTTTGGGGCAGGGGGCCGATGAGCAGTTCTTC
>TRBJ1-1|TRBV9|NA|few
CASSERGGTEAFF
TGTGCCAGCAGCGAGAGGGGGGGCACTGAAGCTTTCTTT
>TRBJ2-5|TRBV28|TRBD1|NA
CASRGDRDGGTQYF
TGTGCCAGCAGGGGGGACAGGGATGGGGGGACCCAGTACTTC
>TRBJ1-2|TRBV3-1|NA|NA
CASSQSPGPGSRRGYTF
TGTGCCAGCAGCCAATCCCCGGGTCCGGGCAGCCGGAGGGGCTACACCTTC
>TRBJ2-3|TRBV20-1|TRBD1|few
CSARAFQDRGKDTQYF
TGCAGTGCTAGAGCGTTCCAGGACAGGGGTAAAGATACGCAGTATTTT
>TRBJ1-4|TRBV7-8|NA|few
CTSMGNAREKLFF
TGTACCAGCATGGGGAACGCGCGGGAAAAACTGTTTTTT
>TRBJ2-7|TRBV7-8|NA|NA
CASRGPGSPYEQYF
TGTGCCAGCAGGGGGCCTGGCTCTCCCTACGAGCAGTACTTC
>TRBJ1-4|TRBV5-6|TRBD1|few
CASSPPPGQGGEKLFF
TGTGCCAGCAGCCCTCCCCCGGGACAGGGAGGTGAAAAACTGTTTTTT
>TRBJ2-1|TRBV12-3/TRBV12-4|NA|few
CASSLGIGVGYNEQFF
TGTGCCAGCAGTTTGGGTATAGGGGTGGGATACAATGAGCAGTTCTTC
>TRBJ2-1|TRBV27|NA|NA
CASSEDQVYYNEQFF
TGTGCCAGCAGTGAGGACCAGGTCTATTACAATGAGCAGTTCTTC
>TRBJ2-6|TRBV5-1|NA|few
CASSPPTTGDSGANVLTF
TGCGCCAGCAGCCCCCCTACGACAGGTGACTCTGGGGCCAACGTCCTGACTTTC
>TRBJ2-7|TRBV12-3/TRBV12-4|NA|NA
CASSSETAWGGVYEQYF
TGTGCCAGCAGTTCCGAGACGGCCTGGGGTGGAGTCTACGAGCAGTACTTC
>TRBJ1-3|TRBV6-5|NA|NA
CASFSPSGNTIHF
TGTGCCAGCTTTTCCCCCTCTGGAAACACCATACATTTT
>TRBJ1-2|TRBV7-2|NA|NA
CASSPGPDKRYYGYTF
TGTGCCAGCAGCCCCGGGCCAGACAAGAGGTACTATGGCTACACCTTC